Shown below are 14 T cell receptor beta chains from a single sample sequenced in a study of breast tumors, draining lymph nodes, adjacent tissues. TCRdb reanalysed the multiplex PCR reads using MiXCR and keeps one entry per CDR3 protein. The sample contains fewer than 150,000 distinct CDR3 sequences, over 20% of which appear only once. The lymph nodes were axillary draining lymph nodes from breast cancer patients. Material: axillary lymph node tissue. The receptors derive from a female donor with breast cancer. Some clones in this sample may be carry-over from other donors' samples.

This rearrangement joins TRBV12-3 or TRBV12-4 to TRBJ2-2, with TRBD1 as a possible D gene (6 bases). This CDR3 has 14 amino acids. The V end was cut by 3 bases, the J end by 6 bases, with 11 bases between. This CDR3 is CASSLNRDPGELFF. The CDR3 DNA reads TGTGCCAGCAGTTTGAACAGGGACCCCGGGGAGCTGTTTTTT.

This clonotype was counted ten times or more. The rearrangement joins TRBV20-1 to TRBJ2-7; 7 positions match TRBD1. CDR3 length: 15 amino acids. V lost 1 base and J lost 3; bases outside the gene matches: 9. From germline, CDR1 is DFQATT and CDR2 SNEGSKA (reference sequence). The CDR3 coding sequence is TGCAGTGCTAGAGTGGTTGGCAGGGGGTTCTACGAGCAGTACTTC. It is translated as CSARVVGRGFYEQYF.

This clonotype has a count of ten or more. This chain joins TRBV28 and TRBJ2-7; 9 bases match TRBD1. The junction had 2 bases not matched to a gene; V was cut back by 6 bases and J by 5 bases. The CDR3 consists of 12 residues. Germline CDR1 reads MDHEN; CDR2 reads SYDVKM. CDR3 residues: CASSWDRDEQYF. The CDR3 region has the DNA TGTGCCAGCAGCTGGGACAGGGACGAGCAGTACTTC.

On this clonotype itself: A much more abundant neighbour one base away suggests this may be a read error. V gene TRBV29-1 combines with J gene TRBJ1-5, with D uncertain. Germline V gene lookup returns CDR1 SQVTM and CDR2 ANQGSEA. V was pared by 7 bases and J by 9 bases, with 13 bases between. CDR3 size: 11 residues. The CDR3 reads CSADRLGPQHF. In nucleotides, the CDR3 is TGCAGCGCTGACCGGCTCGGGCCCCAGCATTTT.

The chain has TRBV5-5 and TRBJ1-1, with unresolved D. The CDR3 extends over 13 amino acids. V gave up 4 bases and J gave up 6 bases, with 13 bases separating them. The germline CDR1 and CDR2 sequences are SGHKS and YYEKEE (reference sequence). CDR3 protein: CASSPHPGAEAFF. For the CDR3, the DNA is TGTGCCAGCAGCCCCCATCCTGGCGCTGAAGCTTTCTTT.

This clonotype was detected ten times or more. The chain combines TRBV4-2 with TRBJ2-7; 8 bases match TRBD2. The germline CDR1 and CDR2 sequences are LGHNA and YNFKEQ. This CDR3 has 15 amino acids. With V trimmed by 1 base and J by 3 bases, 5 bases remained unmatched. CDR3 nucleotides: TGTGCCAGCAGCCAAGCACTAGCGGTTAACTACGAGCAGTACTTC. Its translation is CASSQALAVNYEQYF.

This clonotype was seen at least ten times. The CDR3 sequence is CASSLSPPGSSYGYTF. In DNA form, the CDR3 reads TGCGCCAGCAGCCTGTCCCCCCCGGGATCCTCCTATGGCTACACCTTC. The chain combines TRBV5-1 with TRBJ1-2; no definite D call. Germline V gives CDR1 SGHRS, CDR2 YFSETQ. The length of the CDR3 is 16 residues. V was pared by 4 bases and J by 4 bases, with 20 bases between.

In this sample, this clonotype turned up many times. The genes are TRBV7-6 and TRBJ2-5; D ambiguous. This CDR3 region has 12 residues. Trimming removed 3 bases from V and 5 bases from J, with 7 bases in between. CDR1 and CDR2 from the germline V gene are SGHVS and FNYEAQ. The CDR3 DNA reads TGTGCCAGCAGCTTGGATGGGGAGACCCAGTACTTC. This encodes CASSLDGETQYF.

In this sample, this clonotype turned up many times. The V call is TRBV20-1, the J call TRBJ2-2; D is perhaps TRBD2 (6 bases). V lost 3 bases to trimming and J lost 3 bases, with 17 bases between them. The CDR3 spans 16 residues. Germline V gene data show CDR1 as DFQATT and CDR2 as SNEGSKA (reference sequence). DNA for the CDR3: TGCAGTGCTAGTCCCTTGGGGGGTGTGGACACCGGGGAGCTGTTTTTT. Encoded protein: CSASPLGGVDTGELFF.

The genes are TRBV5-1 and TRBJ2-4; 7 nucleotides align to TRBD1. The CDR3 has 18 residues. J lost 0 bases, V lost 0 bases, and 9 bases had no gene match. CDR1 SGHRS and CDR2 YFSETQ come from the germline V gene. The CDR3: CASSLVPRDSIAKNIQYF. The CDR3 nucleotides are TGCGCCAGCAGCTTGGTACCCCGGGACAGTATAGCCAAAAACATTCAGTACTTC.

The chain has TRBV28 and TRBJ2-4; D might be TRBD1 (6 bases). V lost 6 bases and J 3 bases, leaving 15 bases between the germline ends. CDR3 size: 15 residues. The germline gives CDR1 MDHEN, CDR2 SYDVKM. CDR3 DNA: TGTGCCAGCAGCTCCGTGGGGGCAGGCAAAAACATTCAGTACTTC. Translating gives CASSSVGAGKNIQYF.

This clonotype was picked up many times. CDR3 loop: CASSLTSGSWDEQYF. Here the CDR3 DNA reads TGTGCCAGCAGCCTGACTAGCGGGAGCTGGGACGAGCAGTACTTC. The V gene is TRBV7-6, the J gene TRBJ2-7, with TRBD2 matching 12 bases. Germline lookup yields CDR1 SGHVS and CDR2 FNYEAQ. The V gene end was trimmed by 5 bases and the J gene end by 5 bases; junction bases not matched to a gene: 7. The CDR3 is made up of 15 amino acids.

This clonotype was picked up a small number of times. The CDR3 DNA reads as TGTGCCAGCAGTTTCGTTACCCCCTACAATGAGCAGTTCTTC. Amino acid sequence: CASSFVTPYNEQFF. The rearrangement joins TRBV12-3 or TRBV12-4 to TRBJ2-1; D unclear. The CDR3 has 14 amino acids. V lost 3 bases to trimming and J lost 2 bases, with 8 bases between them.

V usage is TRBV28 and J usage is TRBJ1-3; unclear D gene. The CDR3 spans 14 residues. From germline, CDR1 is MDHEN and CDR2 SYDVKM. The V end was cut by 7 bases, the J end by 2 bases, with 12 bases between. The CDR3, as DNA: TGTGCCAGCATCGAGGGAGTTACTGGAAACACCATATATTTT. Protein: CASIEGVTGNTIYF.